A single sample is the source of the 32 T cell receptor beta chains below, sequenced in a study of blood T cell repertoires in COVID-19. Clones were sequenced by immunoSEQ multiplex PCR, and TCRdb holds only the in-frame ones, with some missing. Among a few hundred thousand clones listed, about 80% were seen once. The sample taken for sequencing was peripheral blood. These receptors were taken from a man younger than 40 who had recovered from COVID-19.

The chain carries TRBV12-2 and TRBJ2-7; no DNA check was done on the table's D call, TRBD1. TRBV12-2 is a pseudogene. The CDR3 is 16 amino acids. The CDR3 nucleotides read TGTGCAAGTCGCTTACCCCGGGACAGTAAAGTGGGCGAGCAGTACGTC. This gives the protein CASRLPRDSKVGEQYV.

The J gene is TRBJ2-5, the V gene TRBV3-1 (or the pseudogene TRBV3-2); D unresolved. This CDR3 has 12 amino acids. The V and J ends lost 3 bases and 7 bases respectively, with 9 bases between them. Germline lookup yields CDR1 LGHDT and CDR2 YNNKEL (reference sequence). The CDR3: CASSQAERTQYF. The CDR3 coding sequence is TGTGCCAGCAGCCAGGCAGAACGGACCCAGTACTTC.

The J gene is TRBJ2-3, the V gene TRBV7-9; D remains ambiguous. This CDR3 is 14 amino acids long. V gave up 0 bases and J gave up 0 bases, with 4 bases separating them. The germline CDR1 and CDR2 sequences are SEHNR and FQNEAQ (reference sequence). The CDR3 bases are TGTGCCAGCAGCTTAGCTATTAGCACAGATACGCAGTATTTT. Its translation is CASSLAISTDTQYF.

The CDR3 sequence is CASSPGTQGGEQFF. The CDR3 DNA follows: TGCGCCAGCAGCCCTGGGACCCAGGGAGGTGAGCAGTTCTTC. The chain links TRBV5-1 to TRBJ2-1, with D perhaps matching TRBD2 (6 bases). This CDR3 has 14 amino acids. From germline, CDR1 is SGHRS and CDR2 YFSETQ. With 4 bases removed from V and 9 bases from J, the gap between germline ends came to 17 bases.

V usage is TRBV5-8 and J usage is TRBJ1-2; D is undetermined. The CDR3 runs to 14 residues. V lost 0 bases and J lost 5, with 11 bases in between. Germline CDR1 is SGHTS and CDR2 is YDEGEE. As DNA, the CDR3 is TGTGCCAGCAGCTTGGATTTGAGGGTTTATGGCTACACCTTC. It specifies CASSLDLRVYGYTF. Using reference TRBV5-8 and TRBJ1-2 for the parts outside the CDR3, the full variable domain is EAGVTQSPTHLIKTRGQQATLRCSPISGHTSVYWYQQALGLGLQFLLWYDEGEERNRGNFPPRFSGRQFPNYSSELNVNALELEDSALYLCASSLDLRVYGYTFGSGTRLTVV.

The CDR3 region has the DNA TGTGCCAGCAGCCGAGGTGGCACTAATGAAAAACTGTTTTTT. Its protein is CASSRGGTNEKLFF. The chain couples TRBV28 to TRBJ1-4; D call uncertain. The germline V and J ends were trimmed by 6 bases and 2 bases, with 10 bases remaining between them. The germline CDR1 and CDR2 sequences are MDHEN and SYDVKM. The CDR3 is 14 amino acids.

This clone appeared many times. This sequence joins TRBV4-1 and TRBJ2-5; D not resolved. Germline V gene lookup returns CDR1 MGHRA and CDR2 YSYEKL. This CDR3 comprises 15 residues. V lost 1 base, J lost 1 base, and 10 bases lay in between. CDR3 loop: CASSQVVRSQETQYF. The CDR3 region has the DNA TGCGCCAGCAGCCAAGTCGTCAGGTCCCAAGAGACCCAGTACTTC.

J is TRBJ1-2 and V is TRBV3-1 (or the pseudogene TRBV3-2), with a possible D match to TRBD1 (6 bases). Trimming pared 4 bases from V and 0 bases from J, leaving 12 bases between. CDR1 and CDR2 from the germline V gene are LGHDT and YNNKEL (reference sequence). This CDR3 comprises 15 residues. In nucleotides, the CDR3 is TGTGCCAGCAGCCCGGACAGATCTTCTAACTATGGCTACACCTTC. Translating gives CASSPDRSSNYGYTF.

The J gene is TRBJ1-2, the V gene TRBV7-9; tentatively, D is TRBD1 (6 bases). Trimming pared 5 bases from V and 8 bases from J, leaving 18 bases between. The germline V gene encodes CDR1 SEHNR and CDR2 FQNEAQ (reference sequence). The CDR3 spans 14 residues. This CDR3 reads CASSPNTGIRGYTF. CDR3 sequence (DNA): TGTGCCAGCAGCCCTAACACAGGGATTAGGGGCTACACCTTC.

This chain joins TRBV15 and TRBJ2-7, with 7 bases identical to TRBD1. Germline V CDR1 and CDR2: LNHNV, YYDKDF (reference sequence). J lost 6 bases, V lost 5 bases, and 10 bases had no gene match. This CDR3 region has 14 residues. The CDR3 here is CATSGNTGVGEQYV. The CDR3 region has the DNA TGTGCCACCAGCGGGAATACAGGGGTCGGCGAGCAGTACGTC.

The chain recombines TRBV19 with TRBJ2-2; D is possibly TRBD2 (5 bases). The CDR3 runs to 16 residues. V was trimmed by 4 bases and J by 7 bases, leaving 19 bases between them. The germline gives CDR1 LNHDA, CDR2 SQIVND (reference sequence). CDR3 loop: CASSTQRSTYNGELFF. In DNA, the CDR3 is TGTGCCAGTAGTACCCAGCGGTCCACATATAACGGGGAGCTGTTTTTT.

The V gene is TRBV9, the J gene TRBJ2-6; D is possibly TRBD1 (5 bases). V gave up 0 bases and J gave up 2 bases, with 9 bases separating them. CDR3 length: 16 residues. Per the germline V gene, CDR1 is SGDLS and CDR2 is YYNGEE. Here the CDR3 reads CASSVDRRAGANVLTF. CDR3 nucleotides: TGTGCCAGCAGCGTAGACCGCAGGGCTGGGGCCAACGTCCTGACTTTC.

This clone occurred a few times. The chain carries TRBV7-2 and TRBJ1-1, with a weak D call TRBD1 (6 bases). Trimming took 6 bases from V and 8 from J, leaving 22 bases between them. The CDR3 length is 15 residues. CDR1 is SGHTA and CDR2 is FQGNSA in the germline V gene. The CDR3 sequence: CASRSFKGTLGEAFF. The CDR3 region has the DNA TGTGCCAGCAGGTCTTTCAAAGGGACATTGGGAGAAGCTTTCTTT.

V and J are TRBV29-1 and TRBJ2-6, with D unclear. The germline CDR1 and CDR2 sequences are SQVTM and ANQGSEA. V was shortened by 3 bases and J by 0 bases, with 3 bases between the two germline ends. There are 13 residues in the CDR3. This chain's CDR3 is CSVDISGANVLTF. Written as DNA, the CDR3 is TGCAGCGTTGACATCTCTGGGGCCAACGTCCTGACTTTC.

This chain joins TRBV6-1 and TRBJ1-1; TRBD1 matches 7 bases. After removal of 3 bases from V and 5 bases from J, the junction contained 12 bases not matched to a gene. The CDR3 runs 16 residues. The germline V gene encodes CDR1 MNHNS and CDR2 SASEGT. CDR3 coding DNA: TGTGCCAGCAGTGACCCAGGGGGGTGGGTCCGGACTGAAGCTTTCTTT. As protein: CASSDPGGWVRTEAFF.

The CDR3 is CASSLSRDSQETQYF. CDR3 sequence (DNA): TGTGCCAGCAGCTTATCCCGGGACAGCCAAGAGACCCAGTACTTC. The gene calls are TRBV7-2 and TRBJ2-5; TRBD1 aligns across 7 bases. The CDR3 has 15 residues. V was pared by 2 bases and J by 1 base, with 4 bases of the junction left unmatched. Germline V CDR1 and CDR2: SGHTA, FQGNSA.

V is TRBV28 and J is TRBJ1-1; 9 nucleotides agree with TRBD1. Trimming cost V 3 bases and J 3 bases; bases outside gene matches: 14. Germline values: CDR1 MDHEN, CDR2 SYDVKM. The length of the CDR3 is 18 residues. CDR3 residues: CASSLVPSLGDRDTEAFF. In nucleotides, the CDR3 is TGTGCCAGCAGTTTGGTGCCCTCGCTGGGGGACAGGGACACTGAAGCTTTCTTT.

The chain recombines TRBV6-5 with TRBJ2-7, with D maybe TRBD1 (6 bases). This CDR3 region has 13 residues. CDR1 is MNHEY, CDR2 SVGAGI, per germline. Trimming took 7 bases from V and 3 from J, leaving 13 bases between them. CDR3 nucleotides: TGTGCCAGCACCAATGCAGGGGTCTACGAGCAGTACGTC. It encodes CASTNAGVYEQYV.

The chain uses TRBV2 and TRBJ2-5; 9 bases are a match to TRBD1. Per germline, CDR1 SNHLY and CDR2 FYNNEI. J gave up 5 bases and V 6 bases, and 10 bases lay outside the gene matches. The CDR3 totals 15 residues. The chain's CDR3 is CASSATQGAWETQYF. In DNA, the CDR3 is TGTGCCAGCAGCGCCACACAGGGGGCATGGGAGACCCAGTACTTC.

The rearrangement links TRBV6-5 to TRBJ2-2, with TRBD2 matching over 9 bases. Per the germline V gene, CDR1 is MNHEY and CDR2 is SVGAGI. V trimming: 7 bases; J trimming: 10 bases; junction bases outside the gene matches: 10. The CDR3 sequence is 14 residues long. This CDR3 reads CASTKRGDLVELFF. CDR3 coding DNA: TGTGCCAGCACCAAGCGGGGGGACTTGGTGGAGCTGTTTTTT.

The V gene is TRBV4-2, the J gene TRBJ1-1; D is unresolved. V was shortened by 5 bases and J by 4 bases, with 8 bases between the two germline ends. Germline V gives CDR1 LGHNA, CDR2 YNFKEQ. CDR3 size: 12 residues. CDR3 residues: CASSEGSTEAFF. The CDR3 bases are TGTGCCAGCAGCGAAGGGAGCACTGAAGCTTTCTTT.

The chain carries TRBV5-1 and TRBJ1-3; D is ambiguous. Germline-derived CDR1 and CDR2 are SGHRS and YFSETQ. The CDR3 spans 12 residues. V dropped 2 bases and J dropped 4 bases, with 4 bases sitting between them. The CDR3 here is CASSFQGNTIYF. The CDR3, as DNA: TGCGCCAGCAGCTTCCAAGGAAACACCATATATTTT.

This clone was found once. In nucleotides, the CDR3 is TGTGCCAGCAGCTTAACAGCAGGAAACACTGAAGCTTTCTTT. Amino acids: CASSLTAGNTEAFF. The chain has TRBV7-3 and TRBJ1-1; D remains ambiguous. CDR3 length equals 14 residues. Germline lookup yields CDR1 SGHTA and CDR2 FQGTGA. The V end lost 0 bases, the J end lost 2 bases, and 7 bases lay between the germline ends.

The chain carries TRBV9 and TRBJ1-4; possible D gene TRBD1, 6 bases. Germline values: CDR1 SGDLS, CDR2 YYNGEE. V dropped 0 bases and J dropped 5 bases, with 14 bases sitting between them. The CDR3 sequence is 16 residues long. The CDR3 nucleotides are TGTGCCAGCAGCGTAGGGGATGGGGGCGCGAATGAAAAACTGTTTTTT. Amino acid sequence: CASSVGDGGANEKLFF.

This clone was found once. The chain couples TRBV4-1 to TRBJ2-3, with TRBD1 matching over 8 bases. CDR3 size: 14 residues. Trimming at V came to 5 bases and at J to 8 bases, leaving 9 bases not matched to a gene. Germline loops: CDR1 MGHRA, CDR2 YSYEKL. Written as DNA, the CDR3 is TGCGCCAGCAGCAGAGGACAGGGCCCGGGTACGCAGTATTTT. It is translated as CASSRGQGPGTQYF.

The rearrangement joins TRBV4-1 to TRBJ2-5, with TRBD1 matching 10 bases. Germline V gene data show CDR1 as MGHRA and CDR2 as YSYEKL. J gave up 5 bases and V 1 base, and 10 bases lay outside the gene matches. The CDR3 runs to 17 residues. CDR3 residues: CASSQGWGTGDSETQYF. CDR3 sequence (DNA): TGCGCCAGCAGCCAAGGGTGGGGGACAGGGGATAGCGAGACCCAGTACTTC.

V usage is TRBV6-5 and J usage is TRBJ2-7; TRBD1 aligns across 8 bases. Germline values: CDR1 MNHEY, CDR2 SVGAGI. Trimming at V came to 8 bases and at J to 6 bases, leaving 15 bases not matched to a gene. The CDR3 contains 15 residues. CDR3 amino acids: CASRLGQAMGIEQYF. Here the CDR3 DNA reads TGTGCCAGCCGATTGGGACAGGCAATGGGTATCGAGCAGTACTTC.

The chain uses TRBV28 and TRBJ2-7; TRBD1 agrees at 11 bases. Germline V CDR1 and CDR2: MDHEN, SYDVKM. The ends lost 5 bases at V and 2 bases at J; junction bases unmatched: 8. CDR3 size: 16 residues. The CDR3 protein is CASSRRDRGKPYEQYV. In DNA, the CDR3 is TGTGCCAGCAGTCGCCGGGACAGGGGGAAACCCTACGAGCAGTACGTC.

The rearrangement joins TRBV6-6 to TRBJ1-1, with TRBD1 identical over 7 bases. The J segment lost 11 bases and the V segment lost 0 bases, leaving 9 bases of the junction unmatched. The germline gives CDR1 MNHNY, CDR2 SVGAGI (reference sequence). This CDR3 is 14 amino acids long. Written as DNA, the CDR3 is TGTGCCAGCAGTTACTCCACACAGGGGACGCATGCTTTCTTT. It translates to CASSYSTQGTHAFF.

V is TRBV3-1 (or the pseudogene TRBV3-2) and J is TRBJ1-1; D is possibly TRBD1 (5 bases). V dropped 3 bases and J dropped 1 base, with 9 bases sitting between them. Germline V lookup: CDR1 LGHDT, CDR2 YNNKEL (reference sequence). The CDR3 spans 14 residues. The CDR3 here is CASSQWDSNTEAFF. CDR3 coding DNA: TGTGCCAGCAGCCAGTGGGACTCGAACACTGAAGCTTTCTTT.

CDR3 sequence (DNA): TGTGCCAGCAGCTTCCGAGGGCGCCTAGACACAGATACGCAGTATTTT. Translating gives CASSFRGRLDTDTQYF. The V gene is TRBV11-2, the J gene TRBJ2-3; TRBD2 might be the D (5 bases). This CDR3 region has 16 residues. Germline-derived CDR1 and CDR2 are SGHAT and FQNNGV. Trimming pared 3 bases from V and 2 bases from J, leaving 15 bases between.

The CDR3 is CASRPTQGGNQPQHF. DNA for the CDR3: TGCGCCAGCAGGCCTACTCAGGGGGGCAATCAGCCCCAGCATTTT. The chain has TRBV5-1 and TRBJ1-5; 7 bases agree with TRBD1. CDR3 length equals 15 residues. Trimming cost V 5 bases and J 2 bases; bases outside gene matches: 7. Germline CDR1 is SGHRS and CDR2 is YFSETQ.